This record concerns one T cell receptor beta chain sequence. This sample stems from a study of blood T cell repertoires in COVID-19. Study at large: The study drew acute and convalescent COVID-19 samples from the United States, Italy and Spain. PBMCs, B-cell-depleted T cells, or T cells were the source of the cDNA or gDNA that made up the material.

Germline CDR1 and CDR2: LGHDT and YNNKEL (reference sequence). The CDR3 runs 15 residues. Between the trimmed V and J ends, which lost 0 bases and 7 bases, there was a span of 12 bases. In the original processing: Counts of nucleated cells, estimated from reference gene primer amplification, were obtained. Using immunoSEQ multiplex PCR, the repertoire was profiled, and TCRdb retains in-frame clones only, with some absent. The V and J calls and the clone size are those of that table, but D and trimming were determined from the DNA. The data contain some 140,000 clones, more than 70% of them singletons.

The chain joins TRBV3-1 (or the pseudogene TRBV3-2) to TRBJ1-4, with a weak D call TRBD1 (5 bases). The receptor comes from a human donor in a cohort sampled during active COVID-19. Sequencing used peripheral blood. Written as DNA, the CDR3 is TGTGCCAGCAGCCAAGATCTAGGGGTGAGTGAAAAACTGTTTTTT. Translating it yields CASSQDLGVSEKLFF.